One and the same sample provided the 8 T cell receptor beta chains below, sequenced in a study of cytomegalovirus exposure and HLA in healthy donors. Primers included in the PCR were 60 Vbeta and 13 Jbeta primers. Using immunoSEQ multiplex PCR, the repertoire was profiled, and TCRdb retains in-frame clones only, with some absent. Among 95,000 to 150,000 clones listed, 50% to 75% were seen once. Sequenced input: PBMCs. These receptors were collected from a woman in her thirties or forties in good health and CMV-seropositive.

The chain joins TRBV5-1 to TRBJ2-5; 7 nucleotides line up with TRBD2. The assigned J gene may be wrong: the sequence end matches TRBJ2-7 better. The germline V gene encodes CDR1 SGHRS and CDR2 YFSETQ. This CDR3 is 13 amino acids long. Here the CDR3 DNA reads TGCGCCAGCAGCTTCGGGGGAGGGGTCGAGCAGTACTTC. This encodes CASSFGGGVEQYF.

V and J are TRBV6-1 and TRBJ1-1; D remains unclear. Germline-derived CDR1 and CDR2 are MNHNS and SASEGT. This CDR3 region has 12 residues. Trimming removed 8 bases at V and 5 bases at J, with 12 bases between. For the CDR3, the DNA is TGTGCCAGCGAGGCCGGTTGGACTGAAGCTTTCTTT. Translated: CASEAGWTEAFF.

This clone has just a few counts. This chain links TRBV28 with TRBJ2-4; D is perhaps TRBD2 (6 bases). V lost 5 bases, J lost 0 bases, and 11 bases lay in between. Germline CDR1 MDHEN, CDR2 SYDVKM. This CDR3 contains 15 residues. This CDR3 reads CASSPPGLAKNIQYF. The CDR3 DNA reads TGTGCCAGCAGTCCCCCGGGACTAGCCAAAAACATTCAGTACTTC.

The V call is TRBV7-2, the J call TRBJ2-7, with D possibly matching TRBD2 (6 bases). V was pared by 0 bases and J by 3 bases, with 15 bases between. This CDR3 contains 16 residues. CDR1 SGHTA and CDR2 FQGNSA come from the germline V gene. The CDR3 sequence is CASSLAPRGGGYEQYF. CDR3 bases: TGTGCCAGCAGCTTAGCCCCCCGGGGAGGAGGCTACGAGCAGTACTTC.

The J gene is TRBJ1-2, the V gene TRBV11-3; D call uncertain. Germline V gene sequence: CDR1 SGHNT, CDR2 YENEEA. The CDR3 loop spans 13 amino acids. Between the trimmed V and J ends, which lost 0 bases and 4 bases, there was a span of 6 bases. The CDR3 is CASSLETGYGYTF. The CDR3 DNA is TGTGCCAGCAGCTTAGAGACGGGCTATGGCTACACCTTC.

The gene calls are TRBV10-3 and TRBJ1-1; D not certain. This CDR3 contains 12 residues. Looked up from germline, CDR1 is ENHRY and CDR2 is SYGVKD. Trimming cost V 6 bases and J 2 bases, with 7 bases left between them. CDR3 nucleotides: TGTGCCATCAGCAAGCAAAACACTGAAGCTTTCTTT. The encoded protein is CAISKQNTEAFF.

The chain combines TRBV18 with TRBJ2-3; D unclear. V lost 8 bases, J lost 1 base, and 7 bases lay in between. The germline gives CDR1 KGHSH, CDR2 LQKENI. This CDR3 contains 12 residues. CDR3 loop: CASTPGTDTQYF. The CDR3 DNA follows: TGTGCCAGCACCCCAGGCACAGATACGCAGTATTTT.

This rearrangement joins TRBV5-6 to TRBJ2-5; no clear D gene. Trimming pared 0 bases from V and 0 bases from J, leaving 9 bases between. There are 15 residues in the CDR3. Germline CDR1 SGHDT, CDR2 YYEEEE. The CDR3 loop is CASSLGPPYQETQYF. The CDR3 coding sequence is TGTGCCAGCAGCTTGGGGCCCCCGTACCAAGAGACCCAGTACTTC.